The entry that follows covers one T cell receptor beta chain sequence. This sample stems from a study of patients and donors after allogeneic stem cell transplantation. Germline V CDR1 and CDR2: SGHRS, YFSETQ. The V and J ends lost 5 bases and 1 base respectively, with 9 bases between them. The CDR3 consists of 13 residues. TCRdb ran MiXCR on the RT-PCR reads and lists one entry per CDR3 protein. The sample has roughly 960,000 distinct CDR3 sequences, about 20% seen once. The sequence came from a human donor who was either an allogeneic HSCT recipient or a stem cell or donor lymphocyte infusion donor (not recorded which). It is not recorded whose cells these are; they may come from a transplant donor. The sequencing sample was made of blood, either unsorted or a sorted T cell fraction (not recorded which). This chain links TRBV5-1 with TRBJ1-2; the D is unclear. The CDR3 nucleotides are TGCGCCAGCAGGGATGATGATAACTATGGCTACACCTTC. Amino acids: CASRDDDNYGYTF.